Detailed here is one TCR beta chain. Germline V lookup: CDR1 SGHNT, CDR2 YYREEE (reference sequence). Trimming pared 10 bases from V and 2 bases from J, leaving 15 bases between. The CDR3 contains 13 residues. TCRdb's copy holds only in-frame clones and misses some; the assay was immunoSEQ multiplex PCR. The sample lists tens of thousands of clones; about 87% were seen once. This entry belongs to a study of technical replicates of blood from several donors. This chain joins TRBV5-4 and TRBJ1-2, with a weak D call TRBD1 (6 bases). Specimen: PBMCs. The source of this sequence is a human donor in good health. Some clones in this sample may be carry-over from other donors' samples. The chain's CDR3 is CAAHRDVNYGYTF. CDR3 nucleotides: TGTGCCGCACACAGGGATGTGAACTATGGCTACACCTTC.